This entry features one T cell receptor (beta chain) sequence. Some clones are missing from TCRdb's copy, which holds only in-frame ones; the method was immunoSEQ multiplex PCR. Counted here are 100,000 to 150,000 clones, approximately 90% occurring once; the ten biggest clones make up more than 1%. The data were taken from a study of T cell responses to AZD1222 COVID-19 vaccine. The sequence was obtained from an adult who received the AZD1222 COVID-19 vaccine. The sample consisted of peripheral blood, taken 28 days after the second AZD1222 dose.

CDR3 coding DNA: TGTGCCACCAGTGTCCATGACAGGGCTCCCCAGTACTTC. Protein: CATSVHDRAPQYF. The V call is TRBV24-1, the J call TRBJ2-5, with 7 bases identical to TRBD1. Germline V gives CDR1 KGHDR, CDR2 SFDVKD. The CDR3 loop spans 13 amino acids. V was pared by 5 bases and J by 9 bases, with 8 bases of the junction left unmatched.